Listed below are T cell receptor beta chains from one sample, sequenced in a study of CD8 T cells in ankylosing spondylitis. TCRdb reanalysed the 5' RACE reads using MiXCR and keeps one entry per CDR3 protein. The table shows roughly 230,000 distinct CDR3 sequences, with about 20% occurring only once. The sequencing input was blood, either unsorted or a sorted T cell fraction (not recorded which). These receptors came from a male donor with ankylosing spondylitis or in good health (not recorded which). The CDR3 runs from the conserved cysteine through the conserved F or W. Fields, in order: J gene, D gene, V gene, CDR3 length, clone size, CDR3 protein, CDR3 DNA. A D gene is named only where the DNA matches it firmly. Not every row has a clone size; where given, it reads once, few, many or a size class.

>TRBJ2-5|TRBD2|TRBV7-2|13|.
CASRSSGEETQYF
TGTGCCAGCAGGTCTAGCGGAGAAGAGACCCAGTACTTC
>TRBJ2-7|TRBD2|TRBV7-6|15|.
CASSSGLAAAGEQYF
TGTGCCAGCAGCTCCGGACTAGCGGCCGCTGGGGAGCAGTACTTC
>TRBJ1-5|.|TRBV5-1|15|few
CASSLSGASNQPQHF
TGCGCCAGCAGCTTGTCAGGGGCTAGCAATCAGCCCCAGCATTTT
>TRBJ2-5|.|TRBV5-5|14|.
CASSIGWVEETQYF
TGTGCCAGCAGCATAGGCTGGGTGGAGGAGACCCAGTACTTC
>TRBJ1-1|.|TRBV13|15|.
CASSSAPSGDTEAFF
TGTGCCAGCAGCTCGGCACCGTCAGGCGACACTGAAGCTTTCTTT
>TRBJ2-2|.|TRBV30|11|few
CAWSHGGELFF
TGTGCCTGGAGCCATGGGGGGGAGCTGTTTTTT
>TRBJ2-7|.|TRBV4-1|17|.
CASSQVDEGSGVYEQYF
TGCGCCAGCAGCCAAGTAGACGAGGGCTCGGGGGTGTACGAGCAGTACTTC
>TRBJ2-7|TRBD2|TRBV20-1|14|.
CSAQLAGGLGEQYF
TGCAGTGCCCAACTAGCGGGAGGGTTGGGCGAGCAGTACTTC
>TRBJ2-7|TRBD1|TRBV29-1|12|.
CSATGQGFEQYF
TGCAGCGCCACGGGACAGGGATTCGAGCAGTACTTC
>TRBJ1-1|.|TRBV6-1|14|few
CASSSLGMNTEAFF
TGTGCCAGCAGCTCCTTGGGTATGAACACTGAAGCTTTCTTT
>TRBJ2-7|.|TRBV29-1|12|few
CSAMDITYEQYF
TGCAGCGCCATGGACATCACCTACGAGCAGTACTTC
>TRBJ2-1|TRBD2|TRBV20-1|17|.
CSARDHLVAGVYNEQFF
TGCAGTGCTAGAGACCACCTAGTAGCGGGAGTCTACAATGAGCAGTTCTTC
>TRBJ2-1|TRBD2|TRBV7-3|15|few
CASSLLADPYNEQFF
TGTGCCAGCAGCTTACTAGCGGACCCCTACAATGAGCAGTTCTTC
>TRBJ2-1|TRBD2|TRBV5-1|18|few
CASSLRDINSGIDNEQFF
TGCGCCAGCAGCCTTAGGGACATCAATAGCGGGATAGACAATGAGCAGTTCTTC
>TRBJ2-7|TRBD1|TRBV4-3|16|many
CASSQDHGQGAYEQYF
TGCGCCAGCAGCCAAGACCATGGACAGGGGGCCTACGAGCAGTACTTC
>TRBJ2-3|.|TRBV19|13|.
CASSPPTPGFQYF
TGTGCCAGTAGTCCGCCGACTCCCGGGTTTCAGTATTTT
>TRBJ2-7|TRBD1|TRBV11-1|17|.
CASSLGQGEILFYEQYF
TGTGCCAGCAGCCTGGGACAGGGGGAAATCCTTTTCTACGAGCAGTACTTC
>TRBJ2-5|TRBD1|TRBV12-5|16|few
CASGPRTGPLQETQYF
TGTGCTAGTGGTCCACGGACAGGTCCCCTCCAAGAGACCCAGTACTTC
>TRBJ1-6|.|TRBV5-1|11|few
CASSFNSPLHF
TGCGCCAGCAGCTTTAATTCACCCCTCCACTTT
>TRBJ2-1|.|TRBV24-1|16|many
CATSEATGGEKSEQFF
TGTGCCACCAGTGAAGCGACAGGTGGCGAAAAAAGTGAGCAGTTCTTC
>TRBJ2-5|TRBD1|TRBV4-2|15|many
CASSQIQGAGETQYF
TGTGCCAGCAGCCAAATACAGGGGGCGGGGGAGACCCAGTACTTC
>TRBJ1-3|.|TRBV29-1|14|many
CSVEWSSSGNTIYF
TGCAGCGTTGAATGGTCCAGCTCTGGAAACACCATATATTTT
>TRBJ2-5|.|TRBV5-1|12|.
CASSLGRETQYF
TGCGCCAGCAGCTTGGGACGGGAGACCCAGTACTTC
>TRBJ1-2|TRBD1|TRBV27|13|many
CASSALTGDGYTF
TGTGCCAGCAGTGCCTTGACAGGGGATGGCTACACCTTC
>TRBJ2-1|TRBD2|TRBV20-1|16|few
CSARGSSGISYNEQFF
TGCAGTGCTAGAGGATCTAGCGGGATATCCTACAATGAGCAGTTCTTC
>TRBJ2-6|.|TRBV27|18|few
CASSFGAQGGSGANVLTF
TGTGCCAGCAGTTTCGGGGCGCAAGGAGGTTCAGGGGCCAACGTCCTGACTTTC
>TRBJ2-7|TRBD1|TRBV20-1|14|.
CSARDPGQANEQYF
TGCAGTGCTAGAGATCCGGGACAGGCTAACGAGCAGTACTTC
>TRBJ2-5|.|TRBV10-3|16|.
CAISESFGGNQETQYF
TGTGCCATCAGTGAGTCGTTTGGGGGAAACCAAGAGACCCAGTACTTC
>TRBJ2-3|.|TRBV27|17|.
CASSSTGEGTLTDTQYF
TGTGCCAGCAGTTCTACAGGGGAGGGGACCCTCACAGATACGCAGTATTTT
>TRBJ2-1|TRBD2|TRBV29-1|14|few
CSVELREGYNEQFF
TGCAGCGTTGAACTCCGGGAGGGGTACAATGAGCAGTTCTTC
>TRBJ2-5|.|TRBV9|14|.
CASSVGAGQETQYF
TGTGCCAGCAGCGTAGGGGCAGGACAAGAGACCCAGTACTTC
>TRBJ2-5|.|TRBV12-3/TRBV12-4|14|many
CASSFKALGETQYF
TGTGCCAGCAGTTTTAAGGCCCTTGGAGAGACCCAGTACTTC
>TRBJ1-5|.|TRBV12-3/TRBV12-4|14|few
CASSWDVSNQPQHF
TGTGCCAGCAGTTGGGACGTTAGCAATCAGCCCCAGCATTTT
>TRBJ1-6|TRBD1|TRBV6-1|16|.
CASSPGTVGGNSPLHF
TGTGCCAGCAGCCCCGGGACAGTGGGGGGGAATTCACCCCTCCACTTT
>TRBJ1-6|.|TRBV12-5|13|.
CASGTPGNSPLHF
TGTGCTAGTGGAACACCGGGTAATTCACCCCTCCACTTT
>TRBJ2-1|TRBD2|TRBV14|14|.
CVSSMLAGWNEQFF
TGTGTCAGCAGCATGCTAGCGGGTTGGAATGAGCAGTTCTTC